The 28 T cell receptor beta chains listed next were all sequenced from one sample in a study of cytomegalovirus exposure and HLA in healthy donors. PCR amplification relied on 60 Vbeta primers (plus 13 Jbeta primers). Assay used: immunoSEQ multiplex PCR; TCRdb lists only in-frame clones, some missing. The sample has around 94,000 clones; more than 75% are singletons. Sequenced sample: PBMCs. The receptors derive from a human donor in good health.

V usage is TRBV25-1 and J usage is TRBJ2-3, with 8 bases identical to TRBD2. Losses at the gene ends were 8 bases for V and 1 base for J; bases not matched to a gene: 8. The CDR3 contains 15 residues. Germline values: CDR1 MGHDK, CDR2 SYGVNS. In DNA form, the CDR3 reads TGTGCCAGCGGGAAGACTAGCGTTGGCACAGATACGCAGTATTTT. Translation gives CASGKTSVGTDTQYF.

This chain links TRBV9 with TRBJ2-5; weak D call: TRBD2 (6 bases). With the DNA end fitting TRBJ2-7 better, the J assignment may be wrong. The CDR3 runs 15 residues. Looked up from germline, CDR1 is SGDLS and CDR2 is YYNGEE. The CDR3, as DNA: TGTGCCAGCAGCCCCCGGGACTGGGGGTCCTACGAGCAGTACTTC. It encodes CASSPRDWGSYEQYF.

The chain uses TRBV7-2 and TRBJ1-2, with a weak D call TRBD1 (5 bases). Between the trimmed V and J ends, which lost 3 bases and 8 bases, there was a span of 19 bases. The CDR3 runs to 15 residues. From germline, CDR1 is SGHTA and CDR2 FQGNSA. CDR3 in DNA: TGTGCCAGCAGCTTGGATTCGGCTGGGGCTATAGGCTACACCTTC. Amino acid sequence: CASSLDSAGAIGYTF.

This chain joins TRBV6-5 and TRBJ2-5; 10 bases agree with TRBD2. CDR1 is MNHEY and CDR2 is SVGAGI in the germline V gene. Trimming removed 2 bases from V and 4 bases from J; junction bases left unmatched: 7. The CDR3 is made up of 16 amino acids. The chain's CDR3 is CASSYALAGVRETQYF. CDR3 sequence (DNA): TGTGCCAGCAGTTACGCCCTAGCGGGAGTAAGAGAGACCCAGTACTTC.

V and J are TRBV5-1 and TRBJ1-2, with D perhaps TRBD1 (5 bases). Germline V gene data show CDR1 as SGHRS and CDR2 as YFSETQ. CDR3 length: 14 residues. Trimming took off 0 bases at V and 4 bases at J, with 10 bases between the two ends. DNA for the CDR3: TGCGCCAGCAGCTTGGACCAGGGTTCCTATGGCTACACCTTC. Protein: CASSLDQGSYGYTF.

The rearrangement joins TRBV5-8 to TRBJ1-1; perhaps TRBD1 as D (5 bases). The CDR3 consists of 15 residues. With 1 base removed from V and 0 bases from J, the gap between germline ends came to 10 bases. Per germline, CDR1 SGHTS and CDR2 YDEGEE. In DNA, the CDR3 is TGTGCCAGCAGCTTGAAACCAGGGTTGAACACTGAAGCTTTCTTT. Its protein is CASSLKPGLNTEAFF.

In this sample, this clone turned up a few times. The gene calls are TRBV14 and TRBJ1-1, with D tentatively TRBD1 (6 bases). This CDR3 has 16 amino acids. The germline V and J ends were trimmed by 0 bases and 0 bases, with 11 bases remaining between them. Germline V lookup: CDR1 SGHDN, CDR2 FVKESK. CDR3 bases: TGTGCCAGCAGCCAAGACCCGGGACATCTGAACACTGAAGCTTTCTTT. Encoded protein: CASSQDPGHLNTEAFF.

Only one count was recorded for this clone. This CDR3 is CASSSGTGVREQYF. CDR3 in DNA: TGTGCCAGCAGCTCAGGAACAGGGGTAAGGGAGCAGTACTTC. J is TRBJ2-7 and V is TRBV7-3, with 7 positions matching TRBD1. Germline trimming cut 4 bases from V and 7 bases from J; bases unmatched to any gene: 10. The CDR3 is 14 residues long. Per the germline V gene, CDR1 is SGHTA and CDR2 is FQGTGA.

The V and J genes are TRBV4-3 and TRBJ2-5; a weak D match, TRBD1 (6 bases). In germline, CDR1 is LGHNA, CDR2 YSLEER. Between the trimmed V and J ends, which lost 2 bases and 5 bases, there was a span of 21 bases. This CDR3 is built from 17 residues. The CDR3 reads CASSQTVRGGWGETQYF. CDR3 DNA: TGCGCCAGCAGCCAAACCGTTCGTGGGGGCTGGGGGGAGACCCAGTACTTC.

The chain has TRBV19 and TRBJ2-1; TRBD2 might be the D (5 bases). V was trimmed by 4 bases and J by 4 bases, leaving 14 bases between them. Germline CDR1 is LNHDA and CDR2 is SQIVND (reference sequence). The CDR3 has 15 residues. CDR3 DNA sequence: TGTGCCAGTAGTACCAGACTATCAACGTACAATGAGCAGTTCTTC. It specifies CASSTRLSTYNEQFF.

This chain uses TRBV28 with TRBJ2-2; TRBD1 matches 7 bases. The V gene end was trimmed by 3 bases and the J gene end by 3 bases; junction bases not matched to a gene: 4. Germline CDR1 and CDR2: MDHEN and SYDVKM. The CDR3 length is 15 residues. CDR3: CASSFQGVDTGELFF. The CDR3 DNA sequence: TGTGCCAGCAGTTTTCAGGGGGTGGACACCGGGGAGCTGTTTTTT.

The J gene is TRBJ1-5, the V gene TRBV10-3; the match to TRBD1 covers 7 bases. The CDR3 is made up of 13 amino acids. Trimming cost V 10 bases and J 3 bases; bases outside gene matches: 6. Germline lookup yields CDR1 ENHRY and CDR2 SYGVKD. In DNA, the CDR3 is TGTGCCAGCCAGGGGGACCCCAATCAGCCCCAGCATTTT. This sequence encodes CASQGDPNQPQHF.

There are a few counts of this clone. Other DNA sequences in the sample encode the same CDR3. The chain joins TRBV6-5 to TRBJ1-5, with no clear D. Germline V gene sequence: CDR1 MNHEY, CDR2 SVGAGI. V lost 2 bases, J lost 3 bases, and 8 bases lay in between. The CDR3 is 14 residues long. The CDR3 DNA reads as TGTGCCAGCAGTTACGGCCGTGCCAATCAGCCCCAGCATTTT. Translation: CASSYGRANQPQHF.

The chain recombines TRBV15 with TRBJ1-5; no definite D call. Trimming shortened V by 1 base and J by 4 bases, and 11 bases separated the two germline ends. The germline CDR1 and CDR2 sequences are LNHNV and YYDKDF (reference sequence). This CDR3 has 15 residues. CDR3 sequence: CATSRAAGSNQPQHF. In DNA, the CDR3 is TGTGCCACCAGCAGAGCAGCAGGTAGTAATCAGCCCCAGCATTTT. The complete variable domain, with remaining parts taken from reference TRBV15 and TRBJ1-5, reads DAMVIQNPRYQVTQFGKPVTLSCSQTLNHNVMYWYQQKSSQAPKLLFHYYDKDFNNEADTPDNFQSRRPNTSFCFLDIRSPGLGDTAMYLCATSRAAGSNQPQHFGDGTRLSIL.

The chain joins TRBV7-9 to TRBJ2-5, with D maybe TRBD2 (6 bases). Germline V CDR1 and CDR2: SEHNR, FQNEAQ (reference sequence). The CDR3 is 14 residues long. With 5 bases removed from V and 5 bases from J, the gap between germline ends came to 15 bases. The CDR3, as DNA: TGTGCCAGCAGCGCGGGCGGGGTGGGGGAGACCCAGTACTTC. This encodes CASSAGGVGETQYF. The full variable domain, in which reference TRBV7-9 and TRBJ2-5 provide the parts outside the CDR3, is DTGVSQNPRHKITKRGQNVTFRCDPISEHNRLYWYRQTLGQGPEFLTYFQNEAQLEKSRLLSDRFSAERPKGSFSTLEIQRTEQGDSAMYLCASSAGGVGETQYFGPGTRLLVL.

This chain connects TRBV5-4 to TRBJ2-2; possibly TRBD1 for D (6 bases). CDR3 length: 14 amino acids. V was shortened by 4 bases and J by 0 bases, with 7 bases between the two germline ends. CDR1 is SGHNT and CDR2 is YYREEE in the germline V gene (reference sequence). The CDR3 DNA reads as TGTGCCAGCAGCAGGGGGTCGAACACCGGGGAGCTGTTTTTT. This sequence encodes CASSRGSNTGELFF.

The CDR3 is CAWSSLDHYGYTF. DNA of the CDR3: TGTGCCTGGAGCTCCCTAGATCACTATGGCTACACCTTC. The genes are TRBV30 and TRBJ1-2; D is uncertain. The germline V gene has CDR1 GTSNPN and CDR2 SVGIG (reference sequence). Trimming shortened V by 3 bases and J by 3 bases, and 11 bases separated the two germline ends. The CDR3 is 13 residues long.

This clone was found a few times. In DNA form, the CDR3 reads TGCGCCAGCAGCCAACCCCTGGCGGGTCGGTCCTCGGAGCAGTTCTTC. Translation: CASSQPLAGRSSEQFF. V usage is TRBV4-1 and J usage is TRBJ2-1, with a possible D match to TRBD2 (5 bases). The V gene's germline CDR1 is MGHRA and CDR2 YSYEKL. The CDR3 has 16 residues. Trimming took off 2 bases at V and 10 bases at J, with 21 bases between the two ends.

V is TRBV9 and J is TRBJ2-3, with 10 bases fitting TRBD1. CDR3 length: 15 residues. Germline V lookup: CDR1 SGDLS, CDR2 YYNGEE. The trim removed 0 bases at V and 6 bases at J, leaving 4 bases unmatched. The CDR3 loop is CASSVEGTGADTQYF. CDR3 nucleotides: TGTGCCAGCAGCGTAGAGGGGACAGGGGCGGATACGCAGTATTTT.

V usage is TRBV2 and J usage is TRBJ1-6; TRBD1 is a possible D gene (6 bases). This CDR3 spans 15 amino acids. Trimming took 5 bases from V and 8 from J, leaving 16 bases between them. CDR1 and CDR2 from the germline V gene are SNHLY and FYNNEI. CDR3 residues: CASSRQGSRDSPLHF. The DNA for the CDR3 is TGTGCCAGCAGTAGGCAGGGGTCGAGGGATTCACCCCTCCACTTT.

This CDR3 is CATRDRAVATNEKLFF. CDR3 in DNA: TGTGCCACTCGGGACAGAGCCGTTGCAACTAATGAAAAACTGTTTTTT. The V and J genes are TRBV2 and TRBJ1-4; 7 bases match TRBD1. Trimming cost V 10 bases and J 0 bases; bases outside gene matches: 11. This CDR3 spans 16 amino acids. Germline lookup yields CDR1 SNHLY and CDR2 FYNNEI. Supplemented by reference TRBV2 and TRBJ1-4, the full variable domain reads EPEVTQTPSHQVTQMGQEVILRCVPISNHLYFYWYRQILGQKVEFLVSFYNNEISEKSEIFDDQFSVERPDGSNFTLKIRSTKLEDSAMYFCATRDRAVATNEKLFFGSGTQLSVL.

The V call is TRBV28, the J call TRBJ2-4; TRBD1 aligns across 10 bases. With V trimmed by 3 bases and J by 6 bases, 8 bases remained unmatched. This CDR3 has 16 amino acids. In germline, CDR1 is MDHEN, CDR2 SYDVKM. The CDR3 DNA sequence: TGTGCCAGCAGTTTGTCCGGGACAGGGGAGAGAAACATTCAGTACTTC. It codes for CASSLSGTGERNIQYF.

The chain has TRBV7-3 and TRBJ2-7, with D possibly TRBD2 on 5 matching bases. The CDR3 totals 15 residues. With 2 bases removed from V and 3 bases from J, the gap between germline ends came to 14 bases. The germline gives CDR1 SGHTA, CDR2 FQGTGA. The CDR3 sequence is CASSLGSEEYYEQYF. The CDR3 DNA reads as TGTGCCAGCAGCTTAGGTAGCGAGGAGTACTACGAGCAGTACTTC. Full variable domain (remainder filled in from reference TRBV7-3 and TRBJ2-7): GAGVSQTPSNKVTEKGKYVELRCDPISGHTALYWYRQSLGQGPEFLIYFQGTGAADDSGLPNDRFFAVRPEGSVSTLKIQRTERGDSAVYLCASSLGSEEYYEQYFGPGTRLTVT.

For the CDR3, the DNA is TGTGCCAGCGTAAGGGACTTGAACTATGGCTACACCTTC. This codes for CASVRDLNYGYTF. This chain uses TRBV9 with TRBJ1-2, with D perhaps matching TRBD1 (5 bases). This CDR3 comprises 13 residues. V dropped 7 bases and J dropped 2 bases, with 12 bases sitting between them. CDR1 is SGDLS, CDR2 YYNGEE, per germline.

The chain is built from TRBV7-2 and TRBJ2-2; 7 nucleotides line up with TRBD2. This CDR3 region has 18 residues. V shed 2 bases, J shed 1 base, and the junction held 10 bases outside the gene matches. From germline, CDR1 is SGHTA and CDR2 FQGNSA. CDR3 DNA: TGTGCCAGCAGCTTAAGCGTCGGGCGGGAGCGGAACACCGGGGAGCTGTTTTTT. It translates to CASSLSVGRERNTGELFF. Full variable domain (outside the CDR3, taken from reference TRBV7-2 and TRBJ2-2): GAGVSQSPSNKVTEKGKDVELRCDPISGHTALYWYRQSLGQGLEFLIYFQGNSAPDKSGLPSDRFSAERTGGSVSTLTIQRTQQEDSAVYLCASSLSVGRERNTGELFFGEGSRLTVL.

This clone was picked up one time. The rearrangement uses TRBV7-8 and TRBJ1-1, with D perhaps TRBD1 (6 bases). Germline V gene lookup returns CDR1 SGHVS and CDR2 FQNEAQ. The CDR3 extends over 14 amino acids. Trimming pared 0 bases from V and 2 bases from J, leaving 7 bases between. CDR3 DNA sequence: TGTGCCAGCAGCTTAGCGGGGGCAAACACTGAAGCTTTCTTT. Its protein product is CASSLAGANTEAFF.

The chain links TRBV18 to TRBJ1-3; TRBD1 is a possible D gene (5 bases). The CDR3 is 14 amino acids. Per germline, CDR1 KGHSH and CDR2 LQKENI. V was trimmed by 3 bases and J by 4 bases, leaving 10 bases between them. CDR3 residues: CASSPGQVGNTIYF. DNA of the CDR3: TGTGCCAGCTCACCTGGACAAGTAGGAAACACCATATATTTT.

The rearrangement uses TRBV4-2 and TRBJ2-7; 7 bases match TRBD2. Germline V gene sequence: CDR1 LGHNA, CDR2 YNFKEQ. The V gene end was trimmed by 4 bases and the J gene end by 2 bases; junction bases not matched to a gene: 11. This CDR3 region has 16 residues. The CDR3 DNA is TGTGCCAGCAGCCTTACGGCCGGGGGGATTGCCTACGAGCAGTACTTC. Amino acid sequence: CASSLTAGGIAYEQYF.